These 18 T cell receptor beta chains were all obtained from the same sample, sequenced in a study of T cell responses to AZD1222 COVID-19 vaccine. Measured with immunoSEQ multiplex PCR; TCRdb has only the in-frame clones, and not every one. The sample includes 150,000 to 200,000 clones, more than 70% of them seen just once. The sequenced sample was peripheral blood, obtained 28 days after the second AZD1222 dose. Source of these receptors: an adult who received the AZD1222 COVID-19 vaccine.

The rearrangement joins TRBV3-1 (or the pseudogene TRBV3-2) to TRBJ2-7, with 11 nucleotides matching TRBD2. Germline assignment: CDR1 LGHDT and CDR2 YNNKEL (reference sequence). The CDR3 contains 15 residues. V trimming: 3 bases; J trimming: 5 bases; junction bases outside the gene matches: 6. The CDR3 region is CASSHRTSGLHEQYF. The CDR3 region has the DNA TGTGCCAGCAGCCACAGGACTAGCGGGCTCCACGAGCAGTACTTC.

The CDR3 sequence: CASSLSPTWGSGEQYF. For the CDR3, the DNA is TGTGCCAGCAGTTTATCGCCAACCTGGGGCTCTGGCGAGCAGTACTTC. The chain employs TRBV27 and TRBJ2-7; D is perhaps TRBD1 (5 bases). Germline V gives CDR1 MNHEY, CDR2 SMNVEV (reference sequence). V gave up 0 bases and J gave up 6 bases, with 18 bases separating them. The CDR3 has 16 amino acids.

The chain links TRBV12-3 or TRBV12-4 to TRBJ1-2, with 7 bases fitting TRBD1. This CDR3 contains 13 residues. J gave up 8 bases and V 5 bases, and 8 bases lay outside the gene matches. The CDR3 loop reads CASSILQGSGYTF. The CDR3 coding sequence is TGTGCCAGCAGTATCTTACAGGGGAGCGGCTACACCTTC.

This clone was seen only once. The rearrangement uses TRBV28 and TRBJ2-7; D is possibly TRBD1 (6 bases). With 8 bases removed from V and 1 base from J, the gap between germline ends came to 15 bases. The CDR3 loop spans 14 amino acids. From germline, CDR1 is MDHEN and CDR2 SYDVKM. CDR3 amino acids: CASPPPGTSYEQYF. Here the CDR3 DNA reads TGTGCCAGCCCTCCACCGGGGACATCCTACGAGCAGTACTTC.

J is TRBJ1-5 and V is TRBV7-8; 9 bases line up with TRBD1. Unmatched junction bases numbered 6, after V lost 9 bases and J lost 3 bases. This CDR3 spans 14 amino acids. Germline V gene data show CDR1 as SGHVS and CDR2 as FQNEAQ. This chain's CDR3 is CASTGGGVNQPQHF. DNA for the CDR3: TGTGCCAGTACAGGGGGCGGCGTCAATCAGCCCCAGCATTTT.

The CDR3 reads CASSPEQDYGYTF. The CDR3 DNA follows: TGTGCCAGTAGCCCGGAACAGGACTATGGCTACACCTTC. The V gene is TRBV19, the J gene TRBJ1-2, with D possibly being TRBD1 (5 bases). The CDR3 totals 13 residues. V gave up 6 bases and J gave up 3 bases, with 11 bases separating them. The V gene's germline CDR1 is LNHDA and CDR2 SQIVND (reference sequence).

This chain connects TRBV9 to TRBJ2-1; 14 bases are a match to TRBD2. The junction had 3 bases not matched to a gene; V was cut back by 4 bases and J by 6 bases. CDR3 length equals 15 residues. In germline, CDR1 is SGDLS, CDR2 YYNGEE. The CDR3 here is CASSLGTSGSNEQFF. The DNA of the CDR3 is TGTGCCAGCAGCCTCGGGACTAGCGGGAGCAATGAGCAGTTCTTC.

This clone was seen a few times. This chain joins TRBV4-3 and TRBJ2-7; no firm D call. This CDR3 is built from 12 residues. V was pared by 4 bases and J by 6 bases, with 10 bases between. Germline assignment: CDR1 LGHNA and CDR2 YSLEER. The CDR3 DNA reads as TGCGCCAGCAGCCGATCAAACGCCGAGCAGTACTTC. Translation: CASSRSNAEQYF.

The chain has TRBV4-3 and TRBJ1-3; D remains ambiguous. The CDR3 contains 16 residues. Per the germline V gene, CDR1 is LGHNA and CDR2 is YSLEER. V dropped 0 bases and J dropped 0 bases, with 9 bases sitting between them. The CDR3 loop reads CASSQDPVSSGNTIYF. In DNA form, the CDR3 reads TGCGCCAGCAGCCAAGATCCAGTGAGCTCTGGAAACACCATATATTTT.

The CDR3 sequence is CASSTPGEEQYF. In DNA form, the CDR3 reads TGTGCCAGTAGTACCCCAGGGGAAGAGCAGTACTTC. The rearrangement links TRBV19 to TRBJ2-7; tentative D call: TRBD1 (6 bases). Per germline, CDR1 LNHDA and CDR2 SQIVND (reference sequence). The CDR3 extends over 12 amino acids. V was trimmed by 4 bases and J by 7 bases, leaving 11 bases between them.

V usage is TRBV15 and J usage is TRBJ2-7, with a tentative D call TRBD2 (6 bases). The CDR3 loop spans 15 amino acids. From germline, CDR1 is LNHNV and CDR2 YYDKDF (reference sequence). V lost 0 bases, J lost 2 bases, and 11 bases lay in between. Here the CDR3 DNA reads TGTGCCACCAGCAGAGAGGGGGGAGACCCCTACGAGCAGTACTTC. Protein: CATSREGGDPYEQYF.

The rearrangement uses TRBV15 and TRBJ1-1; the D is unclear. V was cut by 6 bases and J by 2 bases, with 19 bases left in between. Germline V gene lookup returns CDR1 LNHNV and CDR2 YYDKDF (reference sequence). The CDR3 contains 16 residues. The CDR3 sequence is CATSPEAIGFNTEAFF. CDR3 nucleotide sequence: TGTGCCACCAGTCCGGAGGCGATCGGATTTAACACTGAAGCTTTCTTT.

This clone has only one observation. J is TRBJ1-2 and V is TRBV9; D gene uncertain. Germline lookup yields CDR1 SGDLS and CDR2 YYNGEE. The CDR3 runs to 12 residues. Trimming shortened V by 3 bases and J by 6 bases, and 9 bases separated the two germline ends. This chain's CDR3 is CASSGRGDGYTF. The CDR3 nucleotides are TGTGCCAGCAGCGGGAGAGGAGATGGCTACACCTTC.

This chain connects TRBV27 to TRBJ2-5, with D maybe TRBD1 (5 bases). Germline loops: CDR1 MNHEY, CDR2 SMNVEV (reference sequence). Between the trimmed V and J ends, which lost 5 bases and 5 bases, there was a span of 18 bases. CDR3 length: 15 amino acids. The CDR3 sequence is CASSIQGFRSETQYF. CDR3 coding DNA: TGTGCCAGCAGTATCCAGGGTTTTCGATCGGAGACCCAGTACTTC.

The chain carries TRBV12-2 and TRBJ1-6. TRBV12-2 constitutes a pseudogene. CDR3 length: 14 residues. The CDR3 nucleotides read TGTGCAAGTCGCCAGGAGTGGGGTAATTCACCCCTCCACTTT. Protein sequence: CASRQEWGNSPLHF.

The DNA of the CDR3 is TGTGCCAGCAGCCAAGGCCGCAGAAACTATGGCTACACCTTC. Its protein is CASSQGRRNYGYTF. The V and J genes are TRBV6-5 and TRBJ1-2; D gene unclear. Per germline, CDR1 MNHEY and CDR2 SVGAGI. V lost 6 bases to trimming and J lost 2 bases, with 13 bases between them. This CDR3 region has 14 residues.

This clone came up once. The chain recombines TRBV4-1 with TRBJ2-2; TRBD2 might be the D (5 bases). The CDR3 length is 15 residues. Germline V gene lookup returns CDR1 MGHRA and CDR2 YSYEKL. V gave up 5 bases and J gave up 4 bases, with 14 bases separating them. Written as DNA, the CDR3 is TGCGCCAGCAGCTTAGGTGGCGGACTCACCGGGGAGCTGTTTTTT. This gives the protein CASSLGGGLTGELFF.

The rearrangement uses TRBV19 and TRBJ2-5; 9 bases agree with TRBD1. Losses at the gene ends were 8 bases for V and 5 bases for J; bases not matched to a gene: 12. Germline CDR1 reads LNHDA; CDR2 reads SQIVND (reference sequence). This CDR3 has 15 residues. The chain's CDR3 is CASAPDRGGRETQYF. The CDR3 DNA follows: TGTGCCAGTGCCCCTGACAGGGGGGGGCGGGAGACCCAGTACTTC. The variable domain in full, with the rest retrieved from reference TRBV19 and TRBJ2-5, is DGGITQSPKYLFRKEGQNVTLSCEQNLNHDAMYWYRQDPGQGLRLIYYSQIVNDFQKGDIAEGYSVSREKKESFPLTVTSAQKNPTAFYLCASAPDRGGRETQYFGPGTRLLVL.